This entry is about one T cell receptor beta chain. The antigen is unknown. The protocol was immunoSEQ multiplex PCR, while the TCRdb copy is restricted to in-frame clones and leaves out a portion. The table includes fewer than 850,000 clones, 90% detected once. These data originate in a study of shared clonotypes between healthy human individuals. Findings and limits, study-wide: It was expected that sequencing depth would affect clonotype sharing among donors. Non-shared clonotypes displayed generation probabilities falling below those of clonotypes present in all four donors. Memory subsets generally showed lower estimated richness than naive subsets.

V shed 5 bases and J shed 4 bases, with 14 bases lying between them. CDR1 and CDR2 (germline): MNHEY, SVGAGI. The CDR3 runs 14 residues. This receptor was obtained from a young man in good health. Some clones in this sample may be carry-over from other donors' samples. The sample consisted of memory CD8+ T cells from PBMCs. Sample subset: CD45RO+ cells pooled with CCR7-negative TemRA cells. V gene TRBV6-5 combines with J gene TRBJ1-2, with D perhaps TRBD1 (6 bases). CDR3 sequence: CASSSRGPPYGYTF. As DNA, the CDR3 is TGTGCCAGCAGTAGTCGGGGGCCCCCCTATGGCTACACCTTC.